This T cell receptor (beta chain) was obtained from a study of shared clonotypes between healthy human individuals. Overall study findings and caveats: Clonotype sharing among the donors was expected to vary with sequencing depth.

Healthy adults negative for HIV, lacking recent acute infections or vaccinations, served as donors. Concerning this clone itself: Its antigen is as yet unknown.

TCRdb's copy holds only in-frame clones and misses some; the assay was immunoSEQ multiplex PCR. Among 950,000 to 1,100,000 clones listed, about 80% were seen once. Germline values: CDR1 SGHTA, CDR2 FQGNSA. Trimming shortened V by 1 base and J by 4 bases, and 10 bases separated the two germline ends. The CDR3 spans 15 residues. Sample: memory CD4+ T cells from PBMCs. Regarding subset: CD45RA-negative fraction. The sequence was obtained from a man younger than 30 in good health. Some clones in this sample may be carry-over from other donors' samples. This chain links TRBV7-2 with TRBJ1-4, with D unresolved. The CDR3 region has the DNA TGTGCCAGCAGCTTAGGACGGAGCAGTAATGAAAAACTGTTTTTT. Its protein product is CASSLGRSSNEKLFF.